This note documents a single TCR beta chain sequence. Its specificity is not known. The sample is drawn from a study of Tregs in tolerant kidney transplant recipients. Study-level findings and limits: Some patients' samples used different primers over time, so nucleotide sequences weren't comparable. Validation in larger populations is needed because few patients were studied. No direct test of biological reproducibility was done here.

The CDR3 runs 15 residues. Germline V gene data show CDR1 as SGHTS and CDR2 as YDEGEE. Trimming took 0 bases from V and 7 from J; bases not matched to a gene: 8. Assay used: immunoSEQ multiplex PCR; TCRdb lists only in-frame clones, some missing. The sample has around 15,000 clones, just under 80% seen once; the top ten hold roughly 1.8%. The source material was Tregs from blood, sampled before the transplant. The TCR sequence derives from a human donor who received a combined kidney and bone marrow transplant. The V call is TRBV5-8, the J call TRBJ2-7, with TRBD1 identical over 9 bases. The CDR3, as DNA: TGTGCCAGCAGCTTGGAGGGGGACAGGGTAAATGAGCAGTACTTC. Translated: CASSLEGDRVNEQYF.